This T cell receptor beta chain was identified in a study of CD8 T cells in ankylosing spondylitis. Note on this clonotype: Its antigen is currently unknown.

The CDR3 runs to 11 residues. The V and J ends lost 5 bases and 8 bases respectively, with 6 bases between them. Via MiXCR, TCRdb re-called the 5' RACE reads, giving one row per CDR3 protein. The table lists 200,000 to 250,000 distinct CDR3 sequences, around 17% of them singletons. Overall study results and limits: Characteristic of ankylosing spondylitis blood, it appeared, was a TCR beta motif comprising about eight highly homologous variants.

This sequence joins TRBV12-3 or TRBV12-4 and TRBJ1-4; D unclear. The sequenced sample was blood, either unsorted or a sorted T cell fraction (not recorded which). The TCR was taken from a male donor with ankylosing spondylitis. The CDR3 region is CASSMGEKLFF. CDR3 DNA sequence: TGTGCCAGCAGTATGGGGGAAAAACTGTTTTTT.